A single sample is the source of the 8 T cell receptor beta chains below, sequenced in a study of T cells in women clearing cervical HPV infection. Measured with immunoSEQ multiplex PCR; TCRdb has only the in-frame clones, and not every one. In all, the sample yields around 23,000 clones. Specimen: blood buffy coat. The source of these receptors is a woman aged 18-70 years with a cervical HPV16 infection that either progressed to CIN3+ or cleared (not recorded which).

As regards this clone: The read comes to an end 3 residues before the CDR3 does, leaving the germline J gene to fill in the end. The chain links TRBV29-1 to TRBJ2-7, with TRBD1 as a possible D gene (5 bases). With 2 bases removed from V and 2 bases from J, the gap between germline ends came to 7 bases. The length of the CDR3 is 12 residues. CDR1 and CDR2 (germline): SQVTM, ANQGSEA. The CDR3 loop is CSVEIQAYEQYF. The sequenced CDR3 bases are TGCAGCGTTGAAATACAGGCCTACGAG.

Turning to this clone: The read ends 3 residues shy of where the CDR3 ends; the end is completed using the germline J gene. The J gene is TRBJ2-7, the V gene TRBV5-1; 8 bases map to TRBD2. Germline CDR1 SGHRS, CDR2 YFSETQ. Losses at the gene ends were 1 base for V and 4 bases for J; bases not matched to a gene: 7. The CDR3 extends over 15 amino acids. The DNA read from the CDR3 is TGCGCCAGCAGCTTGAGGCTAGCGGGCAGATACGAG. Translating gives CASSLRLAGRYE. The whole CDR3 protein reads CASSLRLAGRYEQYF.

A note on this clone: The read terminates 3 residues ahead of where the CDR3 ends, so the germline J gene completes it. The rearrangement links TRBV14 to TRBJ2-7; 7 bases are shared with TRBD1. The CDR3 loop spans 14 amino acids. Losses at the gene ends were 4 bases for V and 3 bases for J; bases not matched to a gene: 6. Germline V gene lookup returns CDR1 SGHDN and CDR2 FVKESK. Incomplete CDR3 DNA: TGTGCCAGCAGCCCCGGGACAGCTTTCTACGAG. Translating gives CASSPGTAFYE. The whole CDR3 reads CASSPGTAFYEQYF.

For this clone: The missing CDR3 end, 3 residues past where the read stops, is filled in from the germline J gene. This chain joins TRBV7-2 and TRBJ1-4, with 8 positions matching TRBD1. CDR1 SGHTA and CDR2 FQGNSA come from the germline V gene. The CDR3 extends over 13 amino acids. Partial CDR3 DNA: TGTGCCAGCAGCCCCCAGGGACAGGCGATA. It codes for CASSPQGQAI. The CDR3 in full is CASSPQGQAILFF.

Of note for this clone: The read comes to an end 3 residues before the CDR3 does, leaving the germline J gene to fill in the end. The V gene is TRBV19, the J gene TRBJ2-7, with 8 positions matching TRBD2. The CDR3 has 11 residues. The trim removed 10 bases at V and 4 bases at J, leaving 3 bases unmatched. The germline V gene encodes CDR1 LNHDA and CDR2 SQIVND (reference sequence). The CDR3 loop is CATGLEYEQYF. CDR3 DNA, as far as it was read: TGTGCCACGGGACTAGAGTACGAG.

Details on this clone: Read coverage stops 3 residues before the CDR3 terminus; the germline J gene supplies the remainder. The genes are TRBV5-1 and TRBJ1-3; D uncertain. V lost 0 bases and J lost 3, with 4 bases in between. This CDR3 spans 13 amino acids. Germline values: CDR1 SGHRS, CDR2 YFSETQ. The CDR3 bases that were read are TGCGCCAGCAGCTTGGACATTGGAAACACC. The encoded protein is CASSLDIGNT. The whole CDR3 sequence reads CASSLDIGNTIYF.

Concerning this clone: The read is 3 residues too short to cover the CDR3 end, so that end is filled in from the germline J gene. This chain links TRBV24-1 with TRBJ2-3, with no clear D. With 4 bases removed from V and 0 bases from J, the gap between germline ends came to 16 bases. CDR1 is KGHDR, CDR2 SFDVKD, per germline. This CDR3 region has 17 residues. The chain's CDR3 is CATSERPLTTSTDTQYF. CDR3 DNA (partial): TGTGCCACCAGTGAACGACCCCTGACAACTAGCACAGATACG.

Concerning this clone itself: The sequenced fragment ends 3 residues before the CDR3 boundary, so the rest is inferred from the germline J gene. The rearrangement uses TRBV20-1 and TRBJ1-2; TRBD1 matches at 8 bases. Germline V gene lookup returns CDR1 DFQATT and CDR2 SNEGSKA (reference sequence). V shed 2 bases, J shed 4 bases, and the junction held 6 bases outside the gene matches. There are 14 residues in the CDR3. The CDR3 sequence: CSARPPGQAYGYTF. Incomplete CDR3 DNA: TGCAGTGCTAGACCTCCGGGACAGGCCTATGGC.